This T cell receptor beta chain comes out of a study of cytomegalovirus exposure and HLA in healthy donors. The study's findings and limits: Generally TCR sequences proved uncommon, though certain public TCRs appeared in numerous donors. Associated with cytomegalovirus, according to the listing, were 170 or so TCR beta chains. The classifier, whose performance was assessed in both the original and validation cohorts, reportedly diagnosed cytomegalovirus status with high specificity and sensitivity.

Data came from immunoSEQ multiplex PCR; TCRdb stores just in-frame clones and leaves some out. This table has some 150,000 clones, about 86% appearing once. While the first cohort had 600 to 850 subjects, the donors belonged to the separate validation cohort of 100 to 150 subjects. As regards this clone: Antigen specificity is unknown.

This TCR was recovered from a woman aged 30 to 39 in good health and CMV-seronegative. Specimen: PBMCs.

CDR3 region: CASSFRIQGTEAFF. The CDR3 bases are TGTGCCAGCAGCTTCCGGATACAGGGTACTGAAGCTTTCTTT. The gene calls are TRBV11-2 and TRBJ1-1; TRBD1 might be the D (6 bases). CDR1 SGHAT and CDR2 FQNNGV come from the germline V gene. The V and J ends lost 3 bases and 5 bases respectively, with 13 bases between them. CDR3 size: 14 residues.